This T cell receptor beta chain was captured by sequencing in a study of shared clonotypes between healthy human individuals. About the research overall: The cohort had a couple of women and three men, ages 18 to 49. Study-wide points: Sorted-subset samples were not fully sequenced, rarefaction indicated.

A remark on this clone: Its specificity is not known.

Germline V CDR1 and CDR2: KGHSH, LQKENI. The CDR3 runs 15 residues. V was pared by 2 bases and J by 0 bases, with 10 bases between. Researchers partitioned CD4+ cells into CD45RA+ naive and CD45RA-negative memory subsets. Sequencing was performed with immunoSEQ multiplex PCR; in TCRdb, only in-frame clones are kept and a portion is missing. The table lists fewer than 1.8 million clones, approximately 98.5% of them singletons. The chain links TRBV18 to TRBJ1-1; D is possibly TRBD1 (5 bases). Sequenced sample: naive CD4+ T cells sorted from blood. Subset noted: CD45RA+ positively selected. The origin of this receptor is a man aged 25-45 years in good health. The CDR3 region has the DNA TGTGCCAGCTCACCAGGGGCAGGGTTGAACACTGAAGCTTTCTTT. Its protein is CASSPGAGLNTEAFF.